This T cell receptor (beta chain) derives from a study of blood T cell repertoires in COVID-19. Overall study: Acute-phase and convalescent COVID-19 samples originated in the United States, Italy and Spain.

Some clones are missing from TCRdb's copy, which holds only in-frame ones; the method was immunoSEQ multiplex PCR. The sample shows about 110,000 clones, approximately 70% of them seen only once. The CDR3 is 15 residues long. Germline V gene sequence: CDR1 MGHRA, CDR2 YSYEKL. The ends lost 5 bases at V and 0 bases at J; junction bases unmatched: 3. Sequencing was performed on peripheral blood. The chain employs TRBV4-1 and TRBJ1-4; TRBD1 matches at 7 bases. The receptor was derived from a middle-aged woman with acute or convalescent COVID-19. The CDR3 region has the DNA TGCGCCAGCAGCGAGGGGGCTGCAACTAATGAAAAACTGTTTTTT. Protein: CASSEGAATNEKLFF.